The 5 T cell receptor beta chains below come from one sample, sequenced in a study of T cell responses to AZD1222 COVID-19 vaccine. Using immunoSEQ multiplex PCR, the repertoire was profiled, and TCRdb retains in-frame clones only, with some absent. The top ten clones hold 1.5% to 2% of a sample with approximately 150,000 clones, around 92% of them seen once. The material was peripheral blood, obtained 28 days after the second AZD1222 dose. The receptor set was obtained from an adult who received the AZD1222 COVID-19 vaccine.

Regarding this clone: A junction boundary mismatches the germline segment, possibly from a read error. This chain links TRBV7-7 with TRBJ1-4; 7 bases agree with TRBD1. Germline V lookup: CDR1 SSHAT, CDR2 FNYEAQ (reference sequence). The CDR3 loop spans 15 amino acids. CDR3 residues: CASSFSGGSNEKLFF. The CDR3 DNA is TGTGCTAGCAGCTTTTCAGGGGGATCTAATGAAAAACTGTTTTTT.

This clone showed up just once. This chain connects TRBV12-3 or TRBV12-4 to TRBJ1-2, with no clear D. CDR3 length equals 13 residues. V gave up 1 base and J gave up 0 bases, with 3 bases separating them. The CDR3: CASSLGTNYGYTF. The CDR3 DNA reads TGTGCCAGCAGTTTAGGCACTAACTATGGCTACACCTTC.

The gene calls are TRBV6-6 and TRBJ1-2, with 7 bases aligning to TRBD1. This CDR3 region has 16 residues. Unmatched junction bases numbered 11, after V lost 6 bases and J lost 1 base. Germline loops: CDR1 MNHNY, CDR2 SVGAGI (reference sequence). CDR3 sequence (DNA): TGTGCCAGCAGCTCCCAAGAGGGGGCGCTTAACTATGGCTACACCTTC. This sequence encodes CASSSQEGALNYGYTF.

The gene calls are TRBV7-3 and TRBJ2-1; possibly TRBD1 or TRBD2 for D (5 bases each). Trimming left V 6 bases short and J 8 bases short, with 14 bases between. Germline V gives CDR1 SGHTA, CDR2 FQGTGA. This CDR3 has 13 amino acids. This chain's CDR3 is CASSPPGADEQFF. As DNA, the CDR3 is TGTGCCAGCAGTCCCCCCGGGGCGGATGAGCAGTTCTTC.

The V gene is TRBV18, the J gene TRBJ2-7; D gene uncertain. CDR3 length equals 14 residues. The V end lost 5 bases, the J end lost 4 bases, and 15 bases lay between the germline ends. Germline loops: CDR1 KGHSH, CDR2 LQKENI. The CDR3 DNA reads TGTGCCAGCTCAGGGGTTCAGGACGATTACGAGCAGTACTTC. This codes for CASSGVQDDYEQYF.